This TCR beta chain is drawn from a study of beta chain features in type 1 diabetes. This CDR3 has 15 residues. V was pared by 1 base and J by 0 bases, with 8 bases between. Germline CDR1 is MNHEY and CDR2 is SVGAGI. What was sequenced were expressed TCRB transcripts, since all of the isolated RNA had been reverse transcribed. Sequencing was performed with immunoSEQ multiplex PCR; in TCRdb, only in-frame clones are kept and a portion is missing. This table holds under 900,000 clones, roughly 17% found once. This clone was seen more than once but under ten times. Its antigen remains unidentified. CD45RO/CCR7/CD25/CD127/CD95/CD27 staining was used to isolate CD4+ naive, central memory, regulatory and stem cell-like memory cells by sorting. Study results and caveats: Among type 1 diabetes patients, VDJ junctions had fewer insertions and more deletions. Sequencing of cDNA might inflate the share of cells that strongly express TCR. When Type 1 diabetes patients were examined, their TCRB CDR3s proved moderately but significantly shorter in all four CD4+ subsets.

The receptor comes from a woman in her late teens or twenties in good health. Sequencing was carried out using naive CD4+ T cells from blood. The chain links TRBV6-5 to TRBJ2-3; the D gene is possibly TRBD1 (6 bases). CDR3 region: CASSYWGQSTDTQYF. CDR3 coding DNA: TGTGCCAGCAGTTACTGGGGGCAGAGCACAGATACGCAGTATTTT.